This is a list of T cell receptor beta chains from one sample in a study of PD-1 blockade in classical Hodgkin lymphoma. Here immunoSEQ multiplex PCR was the method, and the copy in TCRdb shows in-frame clones only, minus some. The profile shows under 70,000 clones, about 70% of them singletons. Here the sequenced sample was peripheral blood mononuclear cells (PBMCs), taken before the second cycle of nivolumab. These receptors were collected from a human donor with classical Hodgkin lymphoma. CDR3s include the opening cysteine and the closing phenylalanine or tryptophan. Each record gives: D gene, J gene, V gene, clone size, CDR3 DNA, CDR3 protein. The D gene is left open where the match is weak. A clone size is listed for some rows: how often the clone was seen (once, few, many), or a class if it is expanded.

TRBD2 TRBJ2-1 TRBV7-3 few TGTGCCAGCAGCCCGTTAGGACTAGCGGGCAATGAGCAGTTCTTC CASSPLGLAGNEQFF
TRBD2 TRBJ2-3 TRBV2 . TGTGCCAGCACCATACTAGCGGGAAGCACAGATACGCAGTATTTT CASTILAGSTDTQYF
TRBD1 TRBJ2-7 TRBV6-6 . TGTGCCAGCAGTCCGCAGGGGGAAACCTACGAGCAGTACTTC CASSPQGETYEQYF
. TRBJ2-2 TRBV19 once TGTGCCTTAAGAGTGGGGACCGGGGAGCTGTTTTTT CALRVGTGELFF
. TRBJ2-2 TRBV2 . TGTGCCAGCTGTTGGGGCTTCTGGACCGGGGAGCTGTTTTTT CASCWGFWTGELFF
TRBD1 TRBJ1-2 TRBV4-2 . TGTGCCAGCAGCCAAGATCCGGGACAGCACTATGGCTACACCTTC CASSQDPGQHYGYTF
. TRBJ1-1 TRBV18 . TGTGCCAGCTCACCAGGGGGGTTAGGCACTGAAGCTTTCTTT CASSPGGLGTEAFF
TRBD2 TRBJ2-3 TRBV19 few TGTGCCAGTAGTATAGTCGAACTAGCGGGAACGCAGTATTTT CASSIVELAGTQYF
. TRBJ2-1 TRBV7-9 once TGTGCCAGCAGCCCCTTTGGGCTGGGAACAGTCGATGAGCAGTTCTTC CASSPFGLGTVDEQFF
TRBD2 TRBJ2-1 TRBV4-1 . TGCGCCAGCAGCCACCCGAGGGGAGCGGGAGGGATATACAATGAGCAGTTCTTC CASSHPRGAGGIYNEQFF
. TRBJ1-1 TRBV5-1 few TGCGCCAGCAGCTTTTGGGACCAGGACACTGAAGCTTTCTTT CASSFWDQDTEAFF
TRBD2 TRBJ2-2 TRBV19 . TGTGCCAGTAGTATGGCCGGGGGGTCCGGGGAGCTGTTTTTT CASSMAGGSGELFF
TRBD1 TRBJ1-4 TRBV6-5 . TGTGCCAGCAGTTACTCCAGGGGGGAAAAACTGTTTTTT CASSYSRGEKLFF
. TRBJ1-1 TRBV25-1 . TGTGCCAGCAGTGAGTCGCTGAACACTGAAGCTTTCTTT CASSESLNTEAFF
. TRBJ2-3 TRBV5-4 . TGTGCCAGCAGTCCCTGGGGGAGAGATACGCAGTATTTT CASSPWGRDTQYF
TRBD2 TRBJ2-1 TRBV2 . TGTGCCAGCAGTGAATCGGGCGGGGGGGCCTTCTACAATGAGCAGTTCTTC CASSESGGGAFYNEQFF
. TRBJ1-3 TRBV18 once TGTGCCAGCCGGGCTCCCTCTGGAAACACCATATATTTT CASRAPSGNTIYF
. TRBJ1-1 TRBV30 . TGTGCCTGGAGTAACGGAGAACAGCCGTGGGGCGAAGCTTTCTTT CAWSNGEQPWGEAFF
. TRBJ1-2 TRBV6-1 . TGTGCCAGCAGACGACCCAGGACAGACAACTATGGCTACACCTTC CASRRPRTDNYGYTF
. TRBJ2-3 TRBV5-6 . TGTGCCAGCAGGCGTTCTGTCGTCTATCGGGATACGCAGTATTTT CASRRSVVYRDTQYF
TRBD1 TRBJ1-1 TRBV7-2 once TGTGCCAGCAGCTTAGGGACAGGCACTGAAGCTTTCTTT CASSLGTGTEAFF
. TRBJ2-6 TRBV7-3 . TGTGCCAGCAGCTCCTTGGTCCGGCTACCTGGGGCCAACGTCCTGACTTTC CASSSLVRLPGANVLTF
. TRBJ2-1 TRBV9 . TGTGCCAGCAGCGTAGCTATAGACGGACTGAATGAGCAGTTCTTC CASSVAIDGLNEQFF
. TRBJ2-5 TRBV19 few TGTGCCAGTAGTACACCGGGACCGCGGGAGACCCAGTACTTC CASSTPGPRETQYF
. TRBJ2-4 TRBV28 . TGTGCCAGCATCCCTACCACTGGTTACAAAAACATTCAGTACTTC CASIPTTGYKNIQYF
. TRBJ1-1 TRBV18 few TGTGCCAGCTCACCTCCAGCGAACACTGAAGCTTTCTTT CASSPPANTEAFF
TRBD1 TRBJ1-5 TRBV30 . TGTGCCTGGAGTCCCGGGACAGGGGGAAATCAGCCCCAGCATTTT CAWSPGTGGNQPQHF
. TRBJ1-2 TRBV29-1 few TGCAGCGTTGGGACAGCACCCTATGGCTACACCTTC CSVGTAPYGYTF
TRBD2 TRBJ2-7 TRBV14 . TGTGCCAGCAGCCAAGGGACTAGCGGGCTCTCCTACGAGCAGTACTTC CASSQGTSGLSYEQYF
. TRBJ2-1 TRBV29-1 . TGCAGCGTTGATCCAGGGAGTGCTGAGCAGTTCTTC CSVDPGSAEQFF
. TRBJ2-1 TRBV7-8 few TGTGCCAGCAGCTTAGTAGAATTCTCCTACAATGAGCAGTTCTTC CASSLVEFSYNEQFF
TRBD1 TRBJ2-1 TRBV6-5 . TGTGCCAGCGGGATGACAGGGACCAATGAGCAGTTCTTC CASGMTGTNEQFF
. TRBJ1-1 TRBV25-1 few TGTGCCAGCAGACGTCAGGGAAACACTGAAGCTTTCTTT CASRRQGNTEAFF